This T cell receptor beta chain emerged from a study of cytomegalovirus exposure and HLA in healthy donors. The wider study: Falling in the Caucasian-associated ancestry cluster were about 82% of 398 genotyped donors.

Regarding this clone: Its antigen is still unknown.

Trimming removed 4 bases from V and 4 bases from J; junction bases left unmatched: 4. The CDR3 spans 14 residues. Germline CDR1 and CDR2: MDHEN and SYDVKM. Study results and caveats: Three CMV-associated chains proved CMV antigen-specific in vitro. Associated with HLA alleles at 0.05 false discovery rate in a later analysis were about 17,000 TCR beta sequences. For most TCR beta V segments, an earlier analysis put the productive rate at about 90% or about 30% of the time.

PCR primers comprised 60 Vbeta and 13 Jbeta primers. Profiling relied on immunoSEQ multiplex PCR, and the TCRdb table lists in-frame clones only, not all of them. The sample consists of roughly 150,000 clones, approximately 79% of them appearing once. The receptor's source is a female donor in good health and CMV-seronegative. Sequencing used PBMCs. This chain links TRBV28 with TRBJ1-3, with TRBD1 identical over 7 bases. The CDR3 is CASSSPTGGNTIYF. The CDR3 bases are TGTGCCAGCAGTTCCCCGACAGGGGGAAACACCATATATTTT. Full variable domain (rest looked up from reference TRBV28 and TRBJ1-3): DVKVTQSSRYLVKRTGEKVFLECVQDMDHENMFWYRQDPGLGLRLIYFSYDVKMKEKGDIPEGYSVSREKKERFSLILESASTNQTSMYLCASSSPTGGNTIYFGEGSWLTVV.